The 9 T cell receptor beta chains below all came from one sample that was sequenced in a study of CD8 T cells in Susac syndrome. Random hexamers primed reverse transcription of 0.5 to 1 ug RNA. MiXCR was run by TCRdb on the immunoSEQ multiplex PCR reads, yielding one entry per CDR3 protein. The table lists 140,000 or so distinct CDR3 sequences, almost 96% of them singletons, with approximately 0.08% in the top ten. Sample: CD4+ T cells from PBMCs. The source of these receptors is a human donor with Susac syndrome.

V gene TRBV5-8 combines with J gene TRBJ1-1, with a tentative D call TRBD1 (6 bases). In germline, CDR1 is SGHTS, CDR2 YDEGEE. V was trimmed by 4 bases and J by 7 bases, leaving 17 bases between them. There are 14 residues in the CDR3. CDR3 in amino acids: CASSNGQPSGEAFF. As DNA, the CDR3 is TGTGCCAGCAGCAACGGACAGCCCTCAGGTGAAGCTTTCTTT.

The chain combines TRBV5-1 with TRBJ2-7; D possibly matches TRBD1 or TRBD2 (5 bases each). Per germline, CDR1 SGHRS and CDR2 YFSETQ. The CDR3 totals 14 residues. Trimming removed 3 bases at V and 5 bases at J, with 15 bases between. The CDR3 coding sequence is TGCGCCAGCAGCTCGGGGCGCTTGGCAGACGAGCAGTACTTC. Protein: CASSSGRLADEQYF.

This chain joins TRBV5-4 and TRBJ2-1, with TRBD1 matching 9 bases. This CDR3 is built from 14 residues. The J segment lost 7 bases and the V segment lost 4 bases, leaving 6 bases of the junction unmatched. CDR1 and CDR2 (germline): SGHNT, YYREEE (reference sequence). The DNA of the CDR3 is TGTGCCAGCAGCGTACAGGGGGCAAGGAATGAGCAGTTCTTC. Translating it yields CASSVQGARNEQFF.

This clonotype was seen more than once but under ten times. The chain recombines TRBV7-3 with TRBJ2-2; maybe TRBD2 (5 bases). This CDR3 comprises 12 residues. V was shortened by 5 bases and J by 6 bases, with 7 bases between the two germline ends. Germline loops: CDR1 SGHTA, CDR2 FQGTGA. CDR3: CASSRGPGELFF. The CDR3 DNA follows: TGTGCCAGCAGCCGGGGTCCCGGGGAGCTGTTTTTT.

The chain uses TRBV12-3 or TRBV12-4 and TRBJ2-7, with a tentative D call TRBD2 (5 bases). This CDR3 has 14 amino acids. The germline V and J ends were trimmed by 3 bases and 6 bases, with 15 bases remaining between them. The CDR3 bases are TGTGCCAGCAGTTTTGGGGAGCCTCCCTCCGAGCAGTACTTC. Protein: CASSFGEPPSEQYF.

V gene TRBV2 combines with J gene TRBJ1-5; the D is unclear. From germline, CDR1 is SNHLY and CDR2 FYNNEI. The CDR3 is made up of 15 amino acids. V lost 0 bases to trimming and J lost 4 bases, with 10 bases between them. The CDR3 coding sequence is TGTGCCAGCAGTGAAGCGGCACAGCGAAATCAGCCCCAGCATTTT. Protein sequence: CASSEAAQRNQPQHF.

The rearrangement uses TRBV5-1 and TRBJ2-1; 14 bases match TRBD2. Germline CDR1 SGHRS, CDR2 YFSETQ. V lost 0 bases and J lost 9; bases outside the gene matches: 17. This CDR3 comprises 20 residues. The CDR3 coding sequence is TGCGCCAGCAGCTTGGTTGAAGGACTAGCGGGAGGACGGATTTTGGGTGAGCAGTTCTTC. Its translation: CASSLVEGLAGGRILGEQFF.

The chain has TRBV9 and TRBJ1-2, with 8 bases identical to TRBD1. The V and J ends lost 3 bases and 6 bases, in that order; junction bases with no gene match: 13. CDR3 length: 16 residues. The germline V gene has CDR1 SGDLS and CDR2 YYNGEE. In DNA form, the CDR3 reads TGTGCCAGCAGCGAGATAGAACAGGACAGGGAGGATGGCTACACCTTC. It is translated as CASSEIEQDREDGYTF.

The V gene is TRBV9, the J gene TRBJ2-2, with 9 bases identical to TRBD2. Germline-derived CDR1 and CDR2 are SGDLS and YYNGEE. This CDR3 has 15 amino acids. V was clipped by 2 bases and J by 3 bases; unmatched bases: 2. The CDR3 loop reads CASSVSGSDTGELFF. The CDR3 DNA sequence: TGTGCCAGCAGCGTTAGCGGGAGCGACACCGGGGAGCTGTTTTTT.